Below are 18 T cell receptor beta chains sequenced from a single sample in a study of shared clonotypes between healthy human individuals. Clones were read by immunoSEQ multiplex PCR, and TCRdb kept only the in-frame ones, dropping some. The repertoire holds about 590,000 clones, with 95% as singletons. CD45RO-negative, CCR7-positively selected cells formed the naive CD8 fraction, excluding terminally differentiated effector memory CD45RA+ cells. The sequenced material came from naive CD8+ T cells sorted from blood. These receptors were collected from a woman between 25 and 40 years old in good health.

The CDR3 coding sequence is TGTGCCAGCAGTTCCCGGGAAAAACGAAACACCATATATTTT. Protein: CASSSREKRNTIYF. The chain couples TRBV28 to TRBJ1-3; D gene uncertain. V lost 4 bases, J lost 5 bases, and 12 bases lay in between. This CDR3 spans 14 amino acids. Germline CDR1 is MDHEN and CDR2 is SYDVKM. Combining the CDR3 with reference TRBV28 and TRBJ1-3 gives the whole variable domain DVKVTQSSRYLVKRTGEKVFLECVQDMDHENMFWYRQDPGLGLRLIYFSYDVKMKEKGDIPEGYSVSREKKERFSLILESASTNQTSMYLCASSSREKRNTIYFGEGSWLTVV.

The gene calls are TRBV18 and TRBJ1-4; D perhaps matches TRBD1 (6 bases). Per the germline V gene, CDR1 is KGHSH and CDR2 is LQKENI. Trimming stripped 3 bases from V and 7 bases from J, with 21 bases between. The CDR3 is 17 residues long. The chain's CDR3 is CASSPNTGWGLSEKLFF. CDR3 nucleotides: TGTGCCAGCTCACCGAACACCGGCTGGGGGCTGAGTGAAAAACTGTTTTTT. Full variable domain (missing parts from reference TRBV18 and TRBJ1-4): NAGVMQNPRHLVRRRGQEARLRCSPMKGHSHVYWYRQLPEEGLKFMVYLQKENIIDESGMPKERFSAEFPKEGPSILRIQQVVRGDSAAYFCASSPNTGWGLSEKLFFGSGTQLSVL.

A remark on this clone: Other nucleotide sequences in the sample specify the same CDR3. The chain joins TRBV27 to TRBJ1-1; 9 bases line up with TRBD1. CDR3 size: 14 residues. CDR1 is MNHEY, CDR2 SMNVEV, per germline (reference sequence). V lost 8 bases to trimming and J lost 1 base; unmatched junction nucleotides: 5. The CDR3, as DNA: TGTGCCAGCCGAACGACAGGGGGGAACACTGAAGCTTTCTTT. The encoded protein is CASRTTGGNTEAFF.

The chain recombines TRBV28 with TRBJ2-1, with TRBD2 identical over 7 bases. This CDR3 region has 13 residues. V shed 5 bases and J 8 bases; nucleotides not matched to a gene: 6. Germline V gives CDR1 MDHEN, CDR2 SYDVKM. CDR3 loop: CASSRRGSYEQFF. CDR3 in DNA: TGTGCCAGCAGTAGACGCGGGAGCTATGAGCAGTTCTTC. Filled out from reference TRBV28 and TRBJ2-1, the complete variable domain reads DVKVTQSSRYLVKRTGEKVFLECVQDMDHENMFWYRQDPGLGLRLIYFSYDVKMKEKGDIPEGYSVSREKKERFSLILESASTNQTSMYLCASSRRGSYEQFFGPGTRLTVL.

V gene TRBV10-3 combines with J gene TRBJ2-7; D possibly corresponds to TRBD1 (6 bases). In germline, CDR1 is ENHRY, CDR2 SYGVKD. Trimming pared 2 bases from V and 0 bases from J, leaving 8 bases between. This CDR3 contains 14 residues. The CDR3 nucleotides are TGTGCCATCAGTGAGGGACAGCTCTCCTACGAGCAGTACTTC. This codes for CAISEGQLSYEQYF.

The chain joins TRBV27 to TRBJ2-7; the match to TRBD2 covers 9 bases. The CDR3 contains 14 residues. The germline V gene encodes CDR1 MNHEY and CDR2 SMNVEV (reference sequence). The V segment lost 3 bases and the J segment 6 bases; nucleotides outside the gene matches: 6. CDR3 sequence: CASSLIAGVGEQYF. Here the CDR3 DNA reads TGTGCCAGCAGTTTGATAGCGGGAGTAGGCGAGCAGTACTTC.

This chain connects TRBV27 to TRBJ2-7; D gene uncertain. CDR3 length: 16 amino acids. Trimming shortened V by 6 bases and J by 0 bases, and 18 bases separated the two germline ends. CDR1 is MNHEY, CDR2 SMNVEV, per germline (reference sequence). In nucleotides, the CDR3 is TGTGCCAGCAGCCCTTCGAGTGGGGTTATCTCCTACGAGCAGTACTTC. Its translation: CASSPSSGVISYEQYF.

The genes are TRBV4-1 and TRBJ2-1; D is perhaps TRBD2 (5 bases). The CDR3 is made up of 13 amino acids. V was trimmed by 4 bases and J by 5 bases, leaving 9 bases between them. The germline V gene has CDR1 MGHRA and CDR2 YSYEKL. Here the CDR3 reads CASSRAGNNEQFF. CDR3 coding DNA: TGCGCCAGCAGCCGGGCGGGCAACAATGAGCAGTTCTTC.

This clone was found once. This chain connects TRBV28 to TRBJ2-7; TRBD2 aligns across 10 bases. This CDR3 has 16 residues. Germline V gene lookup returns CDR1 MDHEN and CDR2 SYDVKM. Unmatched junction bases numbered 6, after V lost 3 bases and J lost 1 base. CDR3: CASSFIAGGSSYEQYF. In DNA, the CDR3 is TGTGCCAGCAGTTTCATAGCGGGAGGAAGTTCCTACGAGCAGTACTTC.

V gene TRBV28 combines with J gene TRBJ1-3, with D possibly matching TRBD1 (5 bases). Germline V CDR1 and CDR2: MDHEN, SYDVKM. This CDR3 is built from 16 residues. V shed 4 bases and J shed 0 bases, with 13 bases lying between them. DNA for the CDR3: TGTGCCAGCAGTTCCTCGACAGAACGCTCTGGAAACACCATATATTTT. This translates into CASSSSTERSGNTIYF. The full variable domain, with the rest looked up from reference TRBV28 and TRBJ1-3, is DVKVTQSSRYLVKRTGEKVFLECVQDMDHENMFWYRQDPGLGLRLIYFSYDVKMKEKGDIPEGYSVSREKKERFSLILESASTNQTSMYLCASSSSTERSGNTIYFGEGSWLTVV.

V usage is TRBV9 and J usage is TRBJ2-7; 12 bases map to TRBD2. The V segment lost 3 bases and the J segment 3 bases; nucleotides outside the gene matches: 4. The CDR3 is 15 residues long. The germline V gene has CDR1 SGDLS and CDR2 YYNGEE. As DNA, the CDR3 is TGTGCCAGCAGCGCCGGACTAGCGGGGATCTACGAGCAGTACTTC. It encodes CASSAGLAGIYEQYF.

The CDR3 loop reads CASSLWTGIREQYF. The CDR3, as DNA: TGTGCCAGCAGCTTGTGGACAGGGATTCGCGAGCAGTACTTC. This chain links TRBV5-8 with TRBJ2-7; 8 bases are a match to TRBD1. This CDR3 is built from 14 residues. Trimming removed 1 base from V and 6 bases from J; junction bases left unmatched: 6. Germline V CDR1 and CDR2: SGHTS, YDEGEE.

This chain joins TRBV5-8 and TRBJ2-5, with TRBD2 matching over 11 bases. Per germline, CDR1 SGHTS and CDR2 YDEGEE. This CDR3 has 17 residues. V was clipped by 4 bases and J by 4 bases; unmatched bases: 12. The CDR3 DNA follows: TGTGCCAGCAGCCCAAGCCTCGCAGGACTAGCGGGAGAGACCCAGTACTTC. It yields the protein CASSPSLAGLAGETQYF.

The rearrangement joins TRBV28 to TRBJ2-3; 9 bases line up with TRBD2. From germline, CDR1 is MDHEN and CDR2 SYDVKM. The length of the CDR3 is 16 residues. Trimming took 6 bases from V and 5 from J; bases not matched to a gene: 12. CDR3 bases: TGTGCCAGCAGCCCATTTAGCGGGAGCCTATTAGATACGCAGTATTTT. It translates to CASSPFSGSLLDTQYF.

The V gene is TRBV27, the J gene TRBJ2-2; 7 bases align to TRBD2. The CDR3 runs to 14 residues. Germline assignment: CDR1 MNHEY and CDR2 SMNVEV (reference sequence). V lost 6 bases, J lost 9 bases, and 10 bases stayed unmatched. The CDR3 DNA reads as TGTGCCAGCAGCCGCTCCGGGGGAGGGTGGGAGCTGTTTTTT. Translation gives CASSRSGGGWELFF.

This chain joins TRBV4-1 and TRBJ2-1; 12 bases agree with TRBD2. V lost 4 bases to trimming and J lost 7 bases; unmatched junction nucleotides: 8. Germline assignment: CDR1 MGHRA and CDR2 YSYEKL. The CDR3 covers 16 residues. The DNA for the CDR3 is TGCGCCAGCAGCCCCAGGACTAGCGGGGTGGGAAATGAGCAGTTCTTC. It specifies CASSPRTSGVGNEQFF.

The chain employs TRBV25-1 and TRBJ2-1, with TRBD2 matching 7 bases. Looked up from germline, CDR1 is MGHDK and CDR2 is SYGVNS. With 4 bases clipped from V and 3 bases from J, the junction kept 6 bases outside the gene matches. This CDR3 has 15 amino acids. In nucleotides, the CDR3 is TGTGCCAGCAGTGCTGGGAGGGGTCTCTACAATGAGCAGTTCTTC. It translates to CASSAGRGLYNEQFF.

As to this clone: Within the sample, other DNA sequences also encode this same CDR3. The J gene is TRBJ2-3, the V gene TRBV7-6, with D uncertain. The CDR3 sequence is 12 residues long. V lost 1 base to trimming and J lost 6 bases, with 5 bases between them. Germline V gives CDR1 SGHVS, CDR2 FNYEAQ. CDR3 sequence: CASSLGADTQYF. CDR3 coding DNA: TGTGCCAGCAGCTTAGGAGCCGATACGCAGTATTTT.